This T cell receptor (beta chain) is drawn from a study of OX40 agonist ivuxolimab in advanced cancers. Study context: An agonistic human IgG2 monoclonal antibody against OX40 (CD134) was given.

TCRdb's copy holds only in-frame clones and misses some; the assay was immunoSEQ multiplex PCR. The sample yields over 50,000 clones, roughly 84% seen once. The receptor was derived from an adult with an advanced solid tumor such as melanoma, head and neck, liver or kidney cancer. Sequenced here: CD4+ or CD8+ T cells sorted from blood, sampled in a trial of the OX40 agonist ivuxolimab.

The CDR3 DNA reads TGTGCCAGCAGTTCGGGAGGGGGGGACTCCTACGAGCAGTACTTC. Translated: CASSSGGGDSYEQYF. The chain couples TRBV6-6 to TRBJ2-7; the match to TRBD2 covers 8 bases. Germline V gene data show CDR1 as MNHNY and CDR2 as SVGAGI (reference sequence). The CDR3 runs 15 residues. The junction had 5 bases not matched to a gene; V was cut back by 4 bases and J by 0 bases.